This TCR beta chain was obtained from a study of blood T cell repertoires in COVID-19. Across the study: Whether acute or convalescent, the COVID-19 samples came from the United States, Italy and Spain. The cDNA or gDNA used as material had been derived from T cells, B-cell-depleted T cells, or PBMCs.

Germline trimming cut 3 bases from V and 7 bases from J; bases unmatched to any gene: 5. Germline values: CDR1 SGHKS, CDR2 YYEKEE (reference sequence). This CDR3 has 14 residues. As processed by the authors: For nucleated cells, counts were estimated from reference gene primer amplification. The protocol was immunoSEQ multiplex PCR, while the TCRdb copy is restricted to in-frame clones and leaves out a portion. Clone size and V and J calls were adopted from that table, with D and trimming inferred from the DNA. The repertoire holds approximately 300,000 clones, with about 83% as singletons. This sequence was found in a woman aged 50 to 65 with acute or convalescent COVID-19. The V call is TRBV5-5, the J call TRBJ2-1; 9 bases fit TRBD1. Sequencing was carried out using peripheral blood. The CDR3 sequence: CASSYWTGANEQFF. In nucleotides, the CDR3 is TGTGCCAGCAGCTATTGGACAGGGGCAAATGAGCAGTTCTTC.